The 27 T cell receptor beta chains listed next were all sequenced from one sample in a study of OX40 agonist ivuxolimab in advanced cancers. The library was prepared using the immunoSEQ multiplex PCR assay. TCRdb's version of the immuneACCESS table is confined to in-frame rearrangements and falls short of the full clone set. An unresolved V gene accounts for under half of the shortfall where checked; the remainder is of unknown origin. The sample includes some 74,000 clones, with around 89% observed a single time. The ten largest clones capture around 0.93% of the sample. Material: CD4+ or CD8+ T cells sorted from blood, obtained in a trial of the OX40 agonist ivuxolimab. Receptors originate from an adult with an advanced solid tumor such as melanoma, head and neck, liver or kidney cancer.

This clone appeared a few times. The genes are TRBV2 and TRBJ2-1, with no clear D. The V gene lost 7 bases and the J gene lost 7 bases, with 17 bases spanning the gap. The CDR3 runs 14 residues. Per germline, CDR1 SNHLY and CDR2 FYNNEI. The chain's CDR3 is CASKWAREYNEQFF. In DNA form, the CDR3 reads TGTGCCAGCAAGTGGGCTCGTGAATATAATGAGCAGTTCTTC.

V usage is TRBV7-8 and J usage is TRBJ2-7; 8 positions match TRBD1. The CDR3 spans 16 residues. The V gene end was trimmed by 2 bases and the J gene end by 7 bases; junction bases not matched to a gene: 13. Germline assignment: CDR1 SGHVS and CDR2 FQNEAQ. The chain's CDR3 is CASSLRGTGTGKEQYF. Written as DNA, the CDR3 is TGTGCCAGCAGCTTAAGGGGAACCGGGACAGGTAAAGAGCAGTACTTC.

This chain connects TRBV7-7 to TRBJ2-2; D remains ambiguous. V lost 1 base and J lost 3, with 6 bases in between. This CDR3 has 14 residues. Germline V gene data show CDR1 as SSHAT and CDR2 as FNYEAQ (reference sequence). CDR3 in amino acids: CASSLGQDTGELFF. The DNA of the CDR3 is TGTGCCAGCAGCTTAGGGCAGGACACCGGGGAGCTGTTTTTT.

The chain combines TRBV7-8 with TRBJ1-1, with D hard to call. The CDR3 is 16 amino acids. V was pared by 2 bases and J by 1 base, with 14 bases between. Per germline, CDR1 SGHVS and CDR2 FQNEAQ. CDR3 coding DNA: TGTGCCAGCAGCTTAATCGGACTAACTCCGAACACTGAAGCTTTCTTT. Translation: CASSLIGLTPNTEAFF.

The rearrangement uses TRBV10-3 and TRBJ2-3; the D gene is possibly TRBD2 (7 bases). Germline CDR1 reads ENHRY; CDR2 reads SYGVKD. Trimming cost V 3 bases and J 4 bases, with 14 bases left between them. This CDR3 has 15 residues. CDR3 amino acids: CAISENGGRADTQYF. The CDR3 bases are TGTGCCATCAGTGAAAACGGGGGGCGGGCAGATACGCAGTATTTT.

This clone was detected a few times. V gene TRBV9 combines with J gene TRBJ2-7; D gene ambiguous. Germline CDR1 reads SGDLS; CDR2 reads YYNGEE. This CDR3 has 13 residues. V was shortened by 3 bases and J by 6 bases, with 13 bases between the two germline ends. The CDR3 DNA is TGTGCCAGCAGCGGAGTACCTACGGGCGAGCAGTACTTC. It is translated as CASSGVPTGEQYF.

The V call is TRBV28, the J call TRBJ2-7; no reliable D call. The CDR3 loop spans 14 amino acids. The germline V and J ends were trimmed by 7 bases and 3 bases, with 16 bases remaining between them. In germline, CDR1 is MDHEN, CDR2 SYDVKM. The CDR3 protein is CASTKGGQFYEQYF. CDR3 DNA sequence: TGTGCCAGCACCAAGGGCGGCCAGTTCTACGAGCAGTACTTC.

V gene TRBV5-1 combines with J gene TRBJ2-3; D uncertain. V shed 4 bases and J shed 5 bases, with 8 bases lying between them. This CDR3 has 12 amino acids. In germline, CDR1 is SGHRS, CDR2 YFSETQ. The CDR3 region has the DNA TGCGCCAGCAGCGCGACTGGAGATACGCAGTATTTT. Protein: CASSATGDTQYF.

This clone turned up a few times. The gene calls are TRBV5-1 and TRBJ2-7, with a weak D call TRBD2 (5 bases). Germline CDR1 and CDR2: SGHRS and YFSETQ. The germline V and J ends were trimmed by 4 bases and 0 bases, with 17 bases remaining between them. The CDR3 has 16 amino acids. The CDR3 sequence is CASSLGIGVGSYEQYF. The CDR3 DNA follows: TGCGCCAGCAGCCTGGGTATCGGGGTTGGCTCCTACGAGCAGTACTTC.

The V call is TRBV2, the J call TRBJ1-5; maybe TRBD1 (6 bases). The V gene lost 4 bases and the J gene lost 8 bases, with 15 bases spanning the gap. CDR1 and CDR2 (germline): SNHLY, FYNNEI. The CDR3 contains 14 residues. The CDR3 DNA reads as TGTGCCAGCAGTGGGGAACAGGGAGCCAAGCCCCAGCATTTT. It is translated as CASSGEQGAKPQHF.

The chain joins TRBV2 to TRBJ2-6, with D unresolved. The CDR3 is 15 residues long. V lost 3 bases and J 0 bases, leaving 6 bases between the germline ends. Germline V gene lookup returns CDR1 SNHLY and CDR2 FYNNEI. DNA for the CDR3: TGTGCCAGCAGTGATCTCCCCTCTGGGGCCAACGTCCTGACTTTC. This sequence encodes CASSDLPSGANVLTF.

The chain has TRBV27 and TRBJ1-1; D possibly corresponds to TRBD1 (5 bases). The CDR3 length is 11 residues. Trimming removed 6 bases at V and 8 bases at J, with 10 bases between. From germline, CDR1 is MNHEY and CDR2 SMNVEV (reference sequence). CDR3 nucleotides: TGTGCCAGCAGGGGGCTTAGAGAAGCTTTCTTT. The encoded protein is CASRGLREAFF.

The chain is built from TRBV11-2 and TRBJ2-7; maybe TRBD2 (5 bases). The CDR3 covers 12 residues. The V gene's germline CDR1 is SGHAT and CDR2 FQNNGV. The V and J ends lost 5 bases and 4 bases respectively, with 9 bases between them. The CDR3 DNA follows: TGTGCCAGCAGCACTAGTGGATACGAGCAGTACTTC. Its protein product is CASSTSGYEQYF.

The genes are TRBV6-5 and TRBJ1-4, with a tentative D call TRBD1 (6 bases). Per germline, CDR1 MNHEY and CDR2 SVGAGI. Trimming removed 2 bases from V and 5 bases from J, with 12 bases in between. CDR3 length: 15 amino acids. The CDR3 here is CASSYGGQRNEKLFF. The CDR3 DNA reads TGTGCCAGCAGTTACGGGGGGCAGAGAAATGAAAAACTGTTTTTT.

V is TRBV28 and J is TRBJ1-2; TRBD1 is a possible D gene (6 bases). V lost 2 bases and J lost 1, with 11 bases in between. Per the germline V gene, CDR1 is MDHEN and CDR2 is SYDVKM. The CDR3 has 15 residues. CDR3 sequence: CASSLRGGINYGYTF. As DNA, the CDR3 is TGTGCCAGCAGTTTAAGGGGGGGGATTAACTATGGCTACACCTTC.

The DNA of the CDR3 is TGTGCCAGCTCACCACCTGGAACTAGCGGGGGACTCCGGGGGACCCAGTACTTC. Translating gives CASSPPGTSGGLRGTQYF. The chain has TRBV18 and TRBJ2-5, with TRBD2 matching 11 bases. CDR3 length equals 18 residues. The germline V gene has CDR1 KGHSH and CDR2 LQKENI. With V trimmed by 0 bases and J by 7 bases, 13 bases remained unmatched.

The chain recombines TRBV19 with TRBJ2-7, with D possibly TRBD2 on 5 matching bases. Trimming stripped 4 bases from V and 0 bases from J, with 16 bases between. CDR3 length: 16 residues. Germline V lookup: CDR1 LNHDA, CDR2 SQIVND (reference sequence). Here the CDR3 DNA reads TGTGCCAGTAGTAAAGAGGGCGGACGAGTCTCCTACGAGCAGTACTTC. This encodes CASSKEGGRVSYEQYF.

V is TRBV4-1 and J is TRBJ2-1; 11 bases fit TRBD2. Germline CDR1 MGHRA, CDR2 YSYEKL. CDR3 length equals 17 residues. Unmatched junction bases numbered 8, after V lost 1 base and J lost 6 bases. The CDR3 DNA is TGCGCCAGCAGCCAAGGGTGGGGGACTAGCGGCATCAATGAGCAGTTCTTC. This codes for CASSQGWGTSGINEQFF.

The chain recombines TRBV29-1 with TRBJ1-5, with D possibly being TRBD1 (6 bases). Per germline, CDR1 SQVTM and CDR2 ANQGSEA. With 6 bases removed from V and 6 bases from J, the gap between germline ends came to 15 bases. The CDR3 covers 13 residues. The CDR3 coding sequence is TGCAGCGTCGTACAGGGAGCGGGTCAGCCCCAGCATTTT. The encoded protein is CSVVQGAGQPQHF.

Comment on this clone: The junction does not match germline at one end; this may be a read error. The chain links TRBV6-1 to TRBJ1-3; D is undetermined. This CDR3 contains 15 residues. The germline gives CDR1 MNHNS, CDR2 SASEGT. The CDR3 DNA sequence: TGTGCCAGCAGTGAAGCGCTCCGCTCTGGAAACACCACATATTTT. Amino acids: CASSEALRSGNTTYF.

The chain uses TRBV2 and TRBJ1-2; D might be TRBD1 (5 bases). Trimming left V 7 bases short and J 4 bases short, with 7 bases between. There are 11 residues in the CDR3. Germline values: CDR1 SNHLY, CDR2 FYNNEI. CDR3 residues: CASTGTYGYTF. CDR3 in DNA: TGTGCCAGCACAGGGACCTATGGCTACACCTTC. The complete variable domain, with remaining parts taken from reference TRBV2 and TRBJ1-2, reads EPEVTQTPSHQVTQMGQEVILRCVPISNHLYFYWYRQILGQKVEFLVSFYNNEISEKSEIFDDQFSVERPDGSNFTLKIRSTKLEDSAMYFCASTGTYGYTFGSGTRLTVV.

The chain joins TRBV7-3 to TRBJ2-1; 12 positions match TRBD2. CDR1 is SGHTA and CDR2 is FQGTGA in the germline V gene. Losses at the gene ends were 5 bases for V and 0 bases for J; bases not matched to a gene: 8. This CDR3 is built from 18 residues. In DNA, the CDR3 is TGTGCCAGCAGCAGAACTAGCGGGGGGCCAAGCTCCTACAATGAGCAGTTCTTC. Residues: CASSRTSGGPSSYNEQFF.

The chain joins TRBV28 to TRBJ2-1, with TRBD1 matching 9 bases. Germline values: CDR1 MDHEN, CDR2 SYDVKM. The ends lost 8 bases at V and 3 bases at J; junction bases unmatched: 5. The CDR3 spans 14 residues. CDR3 region: CASGMTGGYNEQFF. The CDR3 DNA reads TGTGCCAGCGGAATGACAGGGGGCTACAATGAGCAGTTCTTC. The variable domain in full, completed from reference TRBV28 and TRBJ2-1, reads DVKVTQSSRYLVKRTGEKVFLECVQDMDHENMFWYRQDPGLGLRLIYFSYDVKMKEKGDIPEGYSVSREKKERFSLILESASTNQTSMYLCASGMTGGYNEQFFGPGTRLTVL.

The rearrangement links TRBV19 to TRBJ1-2; perhaps TRBD1 as D (6 bases). Trimming took 7 bases from V and 5 from J, leaving 26 bases between them. Germline CDR1 is LNHDA and CDR2 is SQIVND (reference sequence). There are 17 residues in the CDR3. CDR3 in amino acids: CASTPWRQGRTYYGYTF. Here the CDR3 DNA reads TGTGCCAGTACCCCTTGGCGGCAGGGGCGAACTTATTATGGCTACACCTTC. The variable domain in full, completed from reference TRBV19 and TRBJ1-2, reads DGGITQSPKYLFRKEGQNVTLSCEQNLNHDAMYWYRQDPGQGLRLIYYSQIVNDFQKGDIAEGYSVSREKKESFPLTVTSAQKNPTAFYLCASTPWRQGRTYYGYTFGSGTRLTVV.

As DNA, the CDR3 is TGTGCCAGTAGTATACGGGGACAGGGGGCCGGTGGCTACACCTTC. As protein: CASSIRGQGAGGYTF. V is TRBV19 and J is TRBJ1-2, with 12 bases aligning to TRBD1. Germline CDR1 and CDR2: LNHDA and SQIVND (reference sequence). V shed 2 bases, J shed 7 bases, and the junction held 5 bases outside the gene matches. CDR3 length: 15 residues.

The V call is TRBV25-1, the J call TRBJ2-1; perhaps TRBD1 as D (6 bases). Germline assignment: CDR1 MGHDK and CDR2 SYGVNS. This CDR3 comprises 13 residues. V shed 7 bases and J shed 9 bases, with 16 bases lying between them. For the CDR3, the DNA is TGTGCCAGCAAACAGGGCCTAGGGGGTGAGCAGTTCTTC. Its protein is CASKQGLGGEQFF.

The chain links TRBV30 to TRBJ1-1; D is perhaps TRBD1 (6 bases). The CDR3 is 13 amino acids. V was clipped by 3 bases and J by 4 bases, with 12 bases between them. CDR1 and CDR2 from the germline V gene are GTSNPN and SVGIG (reference sequence). CDR3 DNA: TGTGCCTGGAGACAGGGTCGGAGCACTGAAGCTTTCTTT. This codes for CAWRQGRSTEAFF.